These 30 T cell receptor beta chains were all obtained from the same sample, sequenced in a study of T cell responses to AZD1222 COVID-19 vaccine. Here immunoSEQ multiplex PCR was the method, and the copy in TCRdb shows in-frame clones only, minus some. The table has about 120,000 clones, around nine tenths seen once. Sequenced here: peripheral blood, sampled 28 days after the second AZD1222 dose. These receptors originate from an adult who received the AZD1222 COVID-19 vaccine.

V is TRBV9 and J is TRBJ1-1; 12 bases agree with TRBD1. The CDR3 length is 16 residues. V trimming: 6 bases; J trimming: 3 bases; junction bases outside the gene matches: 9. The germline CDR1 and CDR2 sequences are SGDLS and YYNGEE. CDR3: CASTLAGTGGHTEAFF. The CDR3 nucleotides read TGTGCCAGCACCCTAGCTGGGACAGGGGGCCACACTGAAGCTTTCTTT.

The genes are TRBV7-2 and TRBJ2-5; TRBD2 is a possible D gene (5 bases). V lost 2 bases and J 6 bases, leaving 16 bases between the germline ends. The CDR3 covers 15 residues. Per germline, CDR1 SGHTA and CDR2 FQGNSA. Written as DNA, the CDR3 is TGTGCCAGCAGCTTAAGGGCGGAGAGGGTAAAGACCCAGTACTTC. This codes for CASSLRAERVKTQYF.

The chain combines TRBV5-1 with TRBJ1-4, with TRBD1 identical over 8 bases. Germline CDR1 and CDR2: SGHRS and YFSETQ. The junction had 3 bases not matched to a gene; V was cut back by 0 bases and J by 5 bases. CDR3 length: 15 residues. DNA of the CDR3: TGCGCCAGCAGCTTGGCCAGGACAGGGAATGAAAAACTGTTTTTT. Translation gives CASSLARTGNEKLFF.

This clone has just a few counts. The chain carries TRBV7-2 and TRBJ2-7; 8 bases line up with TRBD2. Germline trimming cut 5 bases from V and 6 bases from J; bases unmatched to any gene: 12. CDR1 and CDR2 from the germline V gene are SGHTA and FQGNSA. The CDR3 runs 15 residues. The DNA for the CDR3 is TGTGCCAGCAGCGAGCGAGCGGGAGTCATTCGCGAGCAGTACTTC. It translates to CASSERAGVIREQYF.

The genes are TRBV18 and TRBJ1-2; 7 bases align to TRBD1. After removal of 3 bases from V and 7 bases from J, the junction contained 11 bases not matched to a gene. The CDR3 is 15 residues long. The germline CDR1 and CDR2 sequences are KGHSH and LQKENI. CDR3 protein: CASSPGQQFWGGYTF. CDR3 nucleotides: TGTGCCAGCTCACCGGGACAGCAGTTTTGGGGTGGCTACACCTTC.

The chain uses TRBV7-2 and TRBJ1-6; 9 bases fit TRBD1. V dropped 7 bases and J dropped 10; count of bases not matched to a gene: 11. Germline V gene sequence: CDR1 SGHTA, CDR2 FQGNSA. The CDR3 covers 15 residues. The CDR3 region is CASTNPPQGASPLHF. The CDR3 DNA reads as TGTGCCAGCACCAACCCCCCACAGGGGGCATCACCCCTCCACTTT.

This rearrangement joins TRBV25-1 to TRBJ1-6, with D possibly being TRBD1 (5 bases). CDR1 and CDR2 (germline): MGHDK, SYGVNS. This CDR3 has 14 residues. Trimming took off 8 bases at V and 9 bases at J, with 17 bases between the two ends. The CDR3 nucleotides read TGTGCCAGCCTGGGGTTTGGGGGTTCTTCACCCCTCCACTTT. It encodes CASLGFGGSSPLHF.

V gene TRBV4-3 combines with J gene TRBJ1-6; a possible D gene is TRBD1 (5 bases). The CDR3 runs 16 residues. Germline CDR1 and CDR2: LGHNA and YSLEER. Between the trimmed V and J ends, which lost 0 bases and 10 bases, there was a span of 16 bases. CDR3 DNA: TGCGCCAGCAGCCAAGATAGGGGCTTCGGGTGGTCACCCCTCCACTTT. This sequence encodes CASSQDRGFGWSPLHF.

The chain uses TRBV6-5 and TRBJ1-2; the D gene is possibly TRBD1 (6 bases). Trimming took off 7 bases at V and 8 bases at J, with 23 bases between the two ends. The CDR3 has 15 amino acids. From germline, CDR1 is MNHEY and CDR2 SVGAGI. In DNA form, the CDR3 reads TGTGCCAGCACCGCCGGTCGGGGGCTCGCGAACGGCTACACCTTC. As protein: CASTAGRGLANGYTF.

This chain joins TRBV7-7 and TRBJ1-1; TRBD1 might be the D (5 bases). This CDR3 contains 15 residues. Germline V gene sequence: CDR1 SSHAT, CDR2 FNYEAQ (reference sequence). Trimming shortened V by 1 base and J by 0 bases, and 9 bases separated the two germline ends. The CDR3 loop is CASSLGDSLNTEAFF. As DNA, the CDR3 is TGTGCCAGCAGCTTAGGAGACAGTTTGAACACTGAAGCTTTCTTT.

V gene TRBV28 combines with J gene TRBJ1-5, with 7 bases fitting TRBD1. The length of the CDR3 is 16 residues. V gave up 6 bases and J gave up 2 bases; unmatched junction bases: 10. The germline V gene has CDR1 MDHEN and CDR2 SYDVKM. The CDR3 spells CASSSDRVLGNQPQHF. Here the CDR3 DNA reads TGTGCCAGCAGCTCCGACAGGGTCTTAGGCAATCAGCCCCAGCATTTT.

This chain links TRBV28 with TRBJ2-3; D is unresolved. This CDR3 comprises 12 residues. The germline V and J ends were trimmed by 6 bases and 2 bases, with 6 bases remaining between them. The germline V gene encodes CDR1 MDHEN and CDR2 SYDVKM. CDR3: CASRTYTDTQYF. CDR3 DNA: TGTGCCAGCAGAACGTACACAGATACGCAGTATTTT.

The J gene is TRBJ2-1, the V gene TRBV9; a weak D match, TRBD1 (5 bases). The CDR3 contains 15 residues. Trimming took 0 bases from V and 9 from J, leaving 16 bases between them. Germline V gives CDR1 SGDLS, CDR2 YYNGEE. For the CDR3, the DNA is TGTGCCAGCAGCGTAGAGTTAGCCAGGGCCGGTGAGCAGTTCTTC. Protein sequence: CASSVELARAGEQFF.

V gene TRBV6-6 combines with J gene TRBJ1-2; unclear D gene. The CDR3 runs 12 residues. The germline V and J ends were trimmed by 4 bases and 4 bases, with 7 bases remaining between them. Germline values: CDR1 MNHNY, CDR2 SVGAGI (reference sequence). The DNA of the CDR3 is TGTGCCAGCAGTTTGGAAGGCTATGGCTACACCTTC. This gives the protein CASSLEGYGYTF.

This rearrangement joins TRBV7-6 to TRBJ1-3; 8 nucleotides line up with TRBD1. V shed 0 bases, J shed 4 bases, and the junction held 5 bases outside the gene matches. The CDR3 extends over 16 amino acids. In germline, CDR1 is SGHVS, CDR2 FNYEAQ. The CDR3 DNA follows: TGTGCCAGCAGCTTAGCGCAGGGGACAGGAGGAAACACCATATATTTT. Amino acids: CASSLAQGTGGNTIYF.

The CDR3 DNA follows: TGTGCCAGCAGCCAAGGACAAATGACCGATAATTCACCCCTCCACTTT. Translation: CASSQGQMTDNSPLHF. The chain employs TRBV4-2 and TRBJ1-6; D remains ambiguous. Trimming stripped 1 base from V and 5 bases from J, with 12 bases between. Germline CDR1 is LGHNA and CDR2 is YNFKEQ. The CDR3 has 16 amino acids.

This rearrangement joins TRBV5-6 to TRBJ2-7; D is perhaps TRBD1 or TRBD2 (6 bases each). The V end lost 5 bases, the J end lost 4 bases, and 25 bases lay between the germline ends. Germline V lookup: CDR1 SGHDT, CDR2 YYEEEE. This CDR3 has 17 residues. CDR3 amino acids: CASSRMGRGGGGYEQYF. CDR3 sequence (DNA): TGTGCCAGCAGTCGTATGGGTAGGGGCGGAGGGGGATACGAGCAGTACTTC.

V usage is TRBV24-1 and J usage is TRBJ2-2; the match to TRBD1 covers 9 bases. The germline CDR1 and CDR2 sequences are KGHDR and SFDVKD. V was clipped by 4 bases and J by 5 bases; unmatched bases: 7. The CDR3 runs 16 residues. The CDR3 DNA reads TGTGCCACCAGTGAGTCGACAGGGGGGGAGACCGGGGAGCTGTTTTTT. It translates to CATSESTGGETGELFF.

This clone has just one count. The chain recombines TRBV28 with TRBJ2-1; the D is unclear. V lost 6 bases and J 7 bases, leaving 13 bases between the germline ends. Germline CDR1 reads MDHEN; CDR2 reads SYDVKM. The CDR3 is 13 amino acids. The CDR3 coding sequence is TGTGCCAGCAGCACTACGACGGTTAATGAGCAGTTCTTC. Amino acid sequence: CASSTTTVNEQFF.

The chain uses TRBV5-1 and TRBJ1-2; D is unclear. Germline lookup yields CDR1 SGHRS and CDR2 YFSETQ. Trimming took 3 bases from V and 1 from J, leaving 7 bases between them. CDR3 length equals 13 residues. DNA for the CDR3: TGCGCCAGCAGCTACAGCTATAACTATGGCTACACCTTC. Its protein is CASSYSYNYGYTF.

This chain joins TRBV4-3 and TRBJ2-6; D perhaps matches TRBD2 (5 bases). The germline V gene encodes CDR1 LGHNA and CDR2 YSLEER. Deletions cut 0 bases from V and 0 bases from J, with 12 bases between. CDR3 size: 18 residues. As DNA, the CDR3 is TGCGCCAGCAGCCAAGATTATTCTAGCACCTCTGGGGCCAACGTCCTGACTTTC. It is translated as CASSQDYSSTSGANVLTF.

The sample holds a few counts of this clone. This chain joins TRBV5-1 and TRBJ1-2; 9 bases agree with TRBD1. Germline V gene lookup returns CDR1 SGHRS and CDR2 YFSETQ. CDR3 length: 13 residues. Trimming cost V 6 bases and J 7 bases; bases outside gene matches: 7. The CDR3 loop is CASNRDRVGGYTF. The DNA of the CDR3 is TGCGCCAGCAACCGGGACAGGGTCGGTGGCTACACCTTC.

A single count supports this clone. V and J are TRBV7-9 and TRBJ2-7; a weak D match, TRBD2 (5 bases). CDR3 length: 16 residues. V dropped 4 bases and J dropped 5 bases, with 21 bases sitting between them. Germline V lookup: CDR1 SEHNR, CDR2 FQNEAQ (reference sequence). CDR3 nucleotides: TGTGCCAGCAGCTCGTGGACTCGATCGCGAGGCGACGAGCAGTACTTC. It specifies CASSSWTRSRGDEQYF.

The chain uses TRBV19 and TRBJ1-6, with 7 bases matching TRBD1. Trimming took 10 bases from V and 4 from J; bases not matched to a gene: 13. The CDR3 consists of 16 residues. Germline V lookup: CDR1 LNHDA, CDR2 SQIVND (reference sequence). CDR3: CANPGGSGQYNSPLHF. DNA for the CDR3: TGTGCCAATCCGGGGGGGTCGGGACAGTATAATTCACCCCTCCACTTT.

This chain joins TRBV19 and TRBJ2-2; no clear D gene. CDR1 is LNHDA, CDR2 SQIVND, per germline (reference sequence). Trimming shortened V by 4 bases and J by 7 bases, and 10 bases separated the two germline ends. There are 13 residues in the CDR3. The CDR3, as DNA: TGTGCCAGTAGTAAAGCAATAGGCGGGGAGCTGTTTTTT. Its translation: CASSKAIGGELFF.

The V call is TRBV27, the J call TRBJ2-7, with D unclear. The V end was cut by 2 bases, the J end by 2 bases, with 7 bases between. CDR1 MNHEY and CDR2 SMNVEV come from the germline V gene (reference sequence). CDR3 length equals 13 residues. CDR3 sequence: CASSLGFTYEQYF. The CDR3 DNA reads TGTGCCAGCAGTTTAGGGTTTACCTACGAGCAGTACTTC.

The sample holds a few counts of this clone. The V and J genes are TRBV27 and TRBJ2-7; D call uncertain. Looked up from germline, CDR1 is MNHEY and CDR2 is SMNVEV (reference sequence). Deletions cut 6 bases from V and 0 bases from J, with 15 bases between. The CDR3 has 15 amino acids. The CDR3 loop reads CASRLGVASSYEQYF. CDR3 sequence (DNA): TGTGCCAGCAGGTTGGGTGTGGCGAGCTCCTACGAGCAGTACTTC.

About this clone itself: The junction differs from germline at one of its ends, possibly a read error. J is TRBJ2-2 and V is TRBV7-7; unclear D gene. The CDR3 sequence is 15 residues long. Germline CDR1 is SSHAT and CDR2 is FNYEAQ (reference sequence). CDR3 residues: CASSSPSGETGELFF. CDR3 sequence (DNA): TGTGCTAGCAGCTCCCCGTCAGGAGAAACCGGGGAGCTGTTTTTT.

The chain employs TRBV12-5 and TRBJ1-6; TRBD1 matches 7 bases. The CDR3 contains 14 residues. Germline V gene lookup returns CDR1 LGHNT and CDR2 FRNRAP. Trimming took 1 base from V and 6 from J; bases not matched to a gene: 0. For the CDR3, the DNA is TGTGCTAGTGGTTTGGGACAGGGTAATTCACCCCTCCACTTT. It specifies CASGLGQGNSPLHF.

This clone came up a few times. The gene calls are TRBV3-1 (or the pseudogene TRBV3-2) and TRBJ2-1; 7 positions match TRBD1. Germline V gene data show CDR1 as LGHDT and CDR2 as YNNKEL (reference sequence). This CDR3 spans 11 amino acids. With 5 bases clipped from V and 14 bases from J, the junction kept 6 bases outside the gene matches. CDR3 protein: CASSTGALEFF. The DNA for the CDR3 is TGTGCCAGCAGCACAGGGGCTTTAGAGTTCTTC.